This paragraph reports one TCR beta chain. Its antigen remains unknown. Samples underwent the assay at deep level. Per the study methods: ImmunoSEQ only sent back junction sequences with no quality scores, so filtering was done differently. Here immunoSEQ multiplex PCR was the method, and the copy in TCRdb shows in-frame clones only, minus some. V and J calls and clone size follow that table, whereas D and trimming were derived from the DNA. The table records 530,000 or so clones, approximately 79% of them present only once. The entry originates in a study of shared clonotypes between healthy human individuals. Study-level information: Aged between 18 and 49, the donors were two women and three men.

Points from the study as a whole: Collection of samples was limited to blood; tissue repertoires likely differ.

V lost 6 bases and J lost 5; bases outside the gene matches: 9. This CDR3 has 17 residues. Germline CDR1 reads SGHAT; CDR2 reads FQNNGV. This sequence joins TRBV11-2 and TRBJ2-2, with 13 bases aligning to TRBD2. The sample comprised PBMCs. The receptor's source is a woman in her 40s in good health. Some clones in this sample may be carry-over from other donors' samples. CDR3 in amino acids: CASRPLAGGPRTGELFF. For the CDR3, the DNA is TGTGCCAGCAGACCACTAGCGGGAGGGCCTCGGACCGGGGAGCTGTTTTTT.